Listed below are T cell receptor beta chains from one sample, sequenced in a study of T-cell reconstitution after alpha-beta-depleted transplantation in children. TCRdb reanalysed the PCR reads using MiXCR and keeps one entry per CDR3 protein. The sample holds about a million distinct CDR3 sequences, about 30% seen once. The source was PBMCs, mostly from graft donor cells, collected 360 days after TCRalphabeta/CD19-depleted stem cell transplant. Every receptor here comes from a boy under two years old who had a stem cell transplant for SCID, so the T cells may come from the graft donor. CDR3s include the opening cysteine and the closing phenylalanine or tryptophan. Fields, in order: V gene, D gene, J gene, CDR3 length, CDR3 protein. D genes are given only for firm matches.

v_call: TRBV24-1; d_call: .; j_call: TRBJ1-5; cdr3_length: 13; cdr3_aa: CATHARYNQPQHF
v_call: TRBV7-7; d_call: .; j_call: TRBJ2-3; cdr3_length: 13; cdr3_aa: CASSLGRQDTQYF
v_call: TRBV4-1; d_call: .; j_call: TRBJ2-1; cdr3_length: 17; cdr3_aa: CASSQDQGLSSYNEQFF
v_call: TRBV5-5; d_call: .; j_call: TRBJ1-1; cdr3_length: 13; cdr3_aa: CASSLALGFEAFF
v_call: TRBV5-5; d_call: .; j_call: TRBJ2-1; cdr3_length: 17; cdr3_aa: CASSPGGPAGRYNEQFF
v_call: TRBV6-5; d_call: TRBD2; j_call: TRBJ2-5; cdr3_length: 16; cdr3_aa: CASSSLSAGAGKTQYF
v_call: TRBV7-8; d_call: .; j_call: TRBJ1-1; cdr3_length: 11; cdr3_aa: CASSMGAGAFF
v_call: TRBV5-1; d_call: .; j_call: TRBJ1-1; cdr3_length: 14; cdr3_aa: CASSLEDRYTEAFF
v_call: TRBV7-9; d_call: .; j_call: TRBJ2-5; cdr3_length: 15; cdr3_aa: CASSLVGLIAETQYF
v_call: TRBV12-3/TRBV12-4; d_call: .; j_call: TRBJ2-3; cdr3_length: 14; cdr3_aa: CASGTPSSTDTQYF
v_call: TRBV5-6; d_call: .; j_call: TRBJ1-1; cdr3_length: 14; cdr3_aa: CASSLDAGGTEAFF
v_call: TRBV7-2; d_call: .; j_call: TRBJ2-5; cdr3_length: 14; cdr3_aa: CASSLRAEGETQYF